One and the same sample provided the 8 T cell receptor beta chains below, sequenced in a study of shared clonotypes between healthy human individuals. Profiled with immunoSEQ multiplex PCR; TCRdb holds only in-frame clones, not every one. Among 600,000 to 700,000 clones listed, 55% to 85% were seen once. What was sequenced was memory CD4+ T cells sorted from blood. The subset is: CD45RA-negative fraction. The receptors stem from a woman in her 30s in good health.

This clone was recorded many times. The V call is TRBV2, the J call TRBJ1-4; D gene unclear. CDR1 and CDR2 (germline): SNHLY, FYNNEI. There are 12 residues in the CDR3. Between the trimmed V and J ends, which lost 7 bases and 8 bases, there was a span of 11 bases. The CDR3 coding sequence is TGTGCCAGCACCAGGAGAAGCGAAAAACTGTTTTTT. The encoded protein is CASTRRSEKLFF.

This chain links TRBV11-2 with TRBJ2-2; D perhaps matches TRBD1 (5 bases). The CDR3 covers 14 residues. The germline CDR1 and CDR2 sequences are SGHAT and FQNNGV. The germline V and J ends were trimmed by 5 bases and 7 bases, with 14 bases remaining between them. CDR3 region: CASSIRQLDGELFF. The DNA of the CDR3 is TGTGCCAGCAGCATACGACAGCTCGACGGGGAGCTGTTTTTT.

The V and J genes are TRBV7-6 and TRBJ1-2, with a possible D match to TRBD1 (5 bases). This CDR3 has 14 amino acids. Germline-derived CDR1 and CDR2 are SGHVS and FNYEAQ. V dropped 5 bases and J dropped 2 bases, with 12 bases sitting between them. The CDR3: CASSPGQGNYGYTF. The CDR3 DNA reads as TGTGCCAGCAGCCCGGGCCAGGGAAACTATGGCTACACCTTC.

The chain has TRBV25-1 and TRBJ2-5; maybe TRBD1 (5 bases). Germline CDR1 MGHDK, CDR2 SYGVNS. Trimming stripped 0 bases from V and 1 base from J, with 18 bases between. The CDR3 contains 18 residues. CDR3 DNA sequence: TGTGCCAGCAGTGAATATAGTTCAAGGGGATGGTTCCAAGAGACCCAGTACTTC. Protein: CASSEYSSRGWFQETQYF.

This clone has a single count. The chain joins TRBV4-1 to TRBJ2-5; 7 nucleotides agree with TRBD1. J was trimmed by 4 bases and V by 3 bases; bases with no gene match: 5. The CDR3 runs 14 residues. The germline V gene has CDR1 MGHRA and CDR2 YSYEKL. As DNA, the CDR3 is TGCGCCAGCAGCCAGACAGGGATCCGAGAGACCCAGTACTTC. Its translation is CASSQTGIRETQYF.

This chain's CDR3 is CASSPLTGTYEQYF. CDR3 in DNA: TGTGCCAGCTCACCATTGACGGGGACCTACGAGCAGTACTTC. The gene calls are TRBV18 and TRBJ2-7; D is perhaps TRBD2 (5 bases). The CDR3 contains 14 residues. Germline-derived CDR1 and CDR2 are KGHSH and LQKENI. V lost 2 bases and J lost 2, with 10 bases in between.

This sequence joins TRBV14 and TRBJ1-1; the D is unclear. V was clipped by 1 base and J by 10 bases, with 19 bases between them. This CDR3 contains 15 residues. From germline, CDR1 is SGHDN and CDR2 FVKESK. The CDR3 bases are TGTGCCAGCAGCCAAGGTGCCGGATCACAGAGAGGAGCTTTCTTT. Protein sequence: CASSQGAGSQRGAFF.

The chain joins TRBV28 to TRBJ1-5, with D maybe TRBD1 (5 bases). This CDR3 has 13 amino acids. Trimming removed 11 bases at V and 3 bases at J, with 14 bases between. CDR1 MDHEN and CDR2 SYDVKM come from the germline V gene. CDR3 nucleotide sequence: TGTGCCGCGAAACTTGGGGCCAATCAGCCCCAGCATTTT. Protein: CAAKLGANQPQHF.